The T cell receptor (beta chain) described here comes from a study of T cell responses to AZD1222 COVID-19 vaccine. Germline V gene lookup returns CDR1 MNHNS and CDR2 SASEGT. The CDR3 runs 14 residues. With 2 bases removed from V and 3 bases from J, the gap between germline ends came to 7 bases. Second-dose intervals near 4 or 12 weeks were combined. The repertoire was sequenced with immunoSEQ multiplex PCR; TCRdb's copy has only in-frame clones and lacks some. The sample includes 100,000 to 120,000 clones, approximately 94% of them seen just once. The chain is built from TRBV6-1 and TRBJ1-4; no clear D gene. Here the sequenced sample was peripheral blood, taken 28 days after the second AZD1222 dose. The origin of this receptor is an adult who received the AZD1222 COVID-19 vaccine. The CDR3 spells CASSEIAANEKLFF. In DNA form, the CDR3 reads TGTGCCAGCAGTGAAATTGCGGCTAATGAAAAACTGTTTTTT.